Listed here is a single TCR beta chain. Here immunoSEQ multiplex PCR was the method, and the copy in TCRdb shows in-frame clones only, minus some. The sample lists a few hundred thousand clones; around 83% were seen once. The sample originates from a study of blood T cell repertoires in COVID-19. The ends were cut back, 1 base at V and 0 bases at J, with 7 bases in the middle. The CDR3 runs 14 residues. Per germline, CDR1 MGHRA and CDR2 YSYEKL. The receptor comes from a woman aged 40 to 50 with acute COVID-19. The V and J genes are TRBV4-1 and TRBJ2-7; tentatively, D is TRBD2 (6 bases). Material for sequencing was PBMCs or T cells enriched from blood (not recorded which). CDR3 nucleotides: TGCGCCAGCAGCCAAGGCGGGGCCTCCTACGAGCAGTACTTC. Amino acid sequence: CASSQGGASYEQYF.